Listed below are T cell receptor beta chains from one sample, sequenced in a study of CD8+ T cells in alopecia areata. The repertoire was sequenced with immunoSEQ multiplex PCR; TCRdb's copy has only in-frame clones and lacks some. Counted here are tens of thousands of clones, around 54% occurring once; the ten biggest clones make up around 5.7%. Sequencing was carried out using NKG2D-high CD8+ T cells sorted from blood. The source is a human donor with alopecia areata. Each CDR3 is given with its conserved first and last residue. The D gene is left open where the match is weak. A row's size may be missing; if present it is once, few, many or a size class.

TGTGCCAGCAGCTTCGGGGAGCTCGATCAGCCCCAGCATTTT	CASSFGELDQPQHF	TRBJ1-5	NA	TRBV7-2	NA
TGTGCCAGCAGCTCACAGGGGGCTGAAGCTTTCTTT	CASSSQGAEAFF	TRBJ1-1	once	TRBV5-6	TRBD1
TGTGCCAGCAGTTTATCTTTCCTGGGACAGGGGGTCTACGAGCAGTACTTC	CASSLSFLGQGVYEQYF	TRBJ2-7	NA	TRBV27	TRBD1
TGCGCCAGCTTTGAGGGAGTCGAGGAGACCCAGTACTTC	CASFEGVEETQYF	TRBJ2-5	NA	TRBV5-1	NA
TGTGCCAGCGGGGGCTCTGGGGCCAACGTCCTGACTTTC	CASGGSGANVLTF	TRBJ2-6	NA	TRBV14	NA
TGTGCCAGCAGGGAACTAGCGGGGTCTACCTCGGCGCAGTATTTT	CASRELAGSTSAQYF	TRBJ2-3	NA	TRBV2	TRBD2
TGTGCCAGCAGCCACGGGAGCTACAATGAGCAGTTCTTC	CASSHGSYNEQFF	TRBJ2-1	NA	TRBV28	NA
TGTGCCTGGAGTGTATTCTCGGGCGGGAGGGCCCGGGATGAGCAGTTCTTC	CAWSVFSGGRARDEQFF	TRBJ2-1	NA	TRBV30	TRBD2
TGCAGCGTGTCGGGACACCAGAACACTGAAGCTTTCTTT	CSVSGHQNTEAFF	TRBJ1-1	few	TRBV29-1	NA
TGCGCCAGCACGGGGGGGAGCCCGTCCTACGAGCAGTACTTC	CASTGGSPSYEQYF	TRBJ2-7	NA	TRBV10-2	TRBD2
TGCAGCGTTGAAGACGGGAATGAACGCTCCTACAATGAGCAGTTCTTC	CSVEDGNERSYNEQFF	TRBJ2-1	few	TRBV29-1	NA
TGTGCCAGCTCACCATTAGGGACACTGATCGAGCAGTACTTC	CASSPLGTLIEQYF	TRBJ2-7	NA	TRBV18	NA
TGCGCCAGCGTTGGGACGTGGGGTGATACGCAGTATTTT	CASVGTWGDTQYF	TRBJ2-3	NA	TRBV5-1	NA
TGTGCCAGCAGTCCAAGACGGGATAATTCACCCCTCCACTTT	CASSPRRDNSPLHF	TRBJ1-6	NA	TRBV27	NA
TGCAGCGTGGGGACAGGGAATAGTCAGCCCCAGCATTTT	CSVGTGNSQPQHF	TRBJ1-5	few	TRBV29-1	TRBD1
TGCAGCGTTGAAGATCTGAGAGGGTTGAGGTACGAGCAGTACTTC	CSVEDLRGLRYEQYF	TRBJ2-7	NA	TRBV29-1	NA
TGTGCCAGCTCGGTGGCGACCTCAGATACGCAGTATTTT	CASSVATSDTQYF	TRBJ2-3	few	TRBV9	NA
TGCAGAGGCGGGGGGACTGAAGCTTTCTTT	CRGGGTEAFF	TRBJ1-1	NA	TRBV20-1	NA
TGCAGCGTTGAAGGGGACGACACGGAGGGCTACGAGCAGTACTTC	CSVEGDDTEGYEQYF	TRBJ2-7	few	TRBV29-1	NA
TGTGCCTGGGGAGCGGGGGTCTCCTACAATGAGCAGTTCTTC	CAWGAGVSYNEQFF	TRBJ2-1	NA	TRBV30	TRBD2
TGTGCCAGCAGCTCACCGGACGGATACTCCTACGAGCAGTACTTC	CASSSPDGYSYEQYF	TRBJ2-7	NA	TRBV7-9	NA
TGTGCCAGCAAGCGAGACGGGGAGCTGTTTTTT	CASKRDGELFF	TRBJ2-2	NA	TRBV27	NA
TGTGCCAGCAGCGGGTCTATAGACAGGGCGACCGGGGAGCTGTTTTTT	CASSGSIDRATGELFF	TRBJ2-2	few	TRBV9	TRBD1
TGTGCCAGCAGCTCAACCCAAGAGGTTGGGTACTTC	CASSSTQEVGYF	TRBJ2-4	NA	TRBV7-2	NA
TGTGCCAGCAGCCAAGACTCAACAGCTAGCGGGAGAGAGTACCAAGAGACCCAGTACTTC	CASSQDSTASGREYQETQYF	TRBJ2-5	NA	TRBV4-2	TRBD2
TGTGCCAGCAGTTTATACTCGGGACAGGGCTACGAGCAGTACTTC	CASSLYSGQGYEQYF	TRBJ2-7	NA	TRBV28	TRBD1
TGCAGCGTCCCCACGGGGAACACTGAAGCTTTCTTT	CSVPTGNTEAFF	TRBJ1-1	few	TRBV29-1	NA
TGTGCCAGCAGCTCAAACTACAATGAGCAGTTCTTC	CASSSNYNEQFF	TRBJ2-1	few	TRBV7-2	NA
TGCAGCGGGAGAGGAGAGAACACCGGGGAGCTGTTTTTT	CSGRGENTGELFF	TRBJ2-2	few	TRBV29-1	NA
TGTGCCAGCAGTTTCGGCGCTGGGGCCAACGTCCTGACTTTC	CASSFGAGANVLTF	TRBJ2-6	NA	TRBV27	NA
TGTGCCAGCAGCGCCCATAGAGATACGCAGTATTTT	CASSAHRDTQYF	TRBJ2-3	few	TRBV21-1	NA
TGTGCCTGGAGTAGTATGGTGAGGAATGAGCAGTTCTTC	CAWSSMVRNEQFF	TRBJ2-1	NA	TRBV30	NA
TGTGCCAGCAGCTTGCGGGGGGTTAACCACGAGCAGTACTTC	CASSLRGVNHEQYF	TRBJ2-7	NA	TRBV7-8	TRBD2
TGTGCCAGCAGCGTTACAGGGACCTATGGCTACACCTTC	CASSVTGTYGYTF	TRBJ1-2	few	TRBV9	NA
TGTGCCAGCAGTTCCAGCGGGAGCAATGAGCAGTTCTTC	CASSSSGSNEQFF	TRBJ2-1	NA	TRBV28	TRBD2
TGTGCCAGCAGTTTATCGCCGGGGAATCAGCCCCAGCATTTT	CASSLSPGNQPQHF	TRBJ1-5	NA	TRBV27	NA
TGCAGCGCTGCGGGCAGGTTCTTGGATGAGCAGTTCTTC	CSAAGRFLDEQFF	TRBJ2-1	NA	TRBV29-1	NA
TGCAGCGTTGATCTGGGTAGAGTCCCATTGAGCACAGATACGCAGTATTTT	CSVDLGRVPLSTDTQYF	TRBJ2-3	few	TRBV29-1	NA
TGCGCCAGCAGCCAAGGGCGAGTATTCGAGCAGTACTTC	CASSQGRVFEQYF	TRBJ2-7	NA	TRBV4-1	NA
TGTGCCAGCAGTCTTGGACAGGGTCACGGCTACACCTTC	CASSLGQGHGYTF	TRBJ1-2	NA	TRBV28	TRBD1
TGTGCCAGCAGCGTGAGTAATGAGCAGTTCTTC	CASSVSNEQFF	TRBJ2-1	NA	TRBV9	NA
TGCAGCGTTGGTCCCGGGGCCTACGAGCAGTACTTC	CSVGPGAYEQYF	TRBJ2-7	NA	TRBV29-1	NA
TGTGCCAGCAGCCAATTAAACGAGCAGTACTTC	CASSQLNEQYF	TRBJ2-7	NA	TRBV14	NA
TGCAGCGTTGAGGATCCGGGACCGGGTGAAAAACTGTTTTTT	CSVEDPGPGEKLFF	TRBJ1-4	NA	TRBV29-1	NA
TGTGCCAGCAGTCTATCCCCCACAGGGAATGGCTACACCTTC	CASSLSPTGNGYTF	TRBJ1-2	NA	TRBV27	NA
TGTGCCTGGATCAACGTGGGAACTAGCGGCGTCTACGAGCAGTACTTC	CAWINVGTSGVYEQYF	TRBJ2-7	NA	TRBV30	TRBD2
TGTGCCAGCAGTCAAGAACTAGCGGGGGACCAAGAGACCCAGTACTTC	CASSQELAGDQETQYF	TRBJ2-5	NA	TRBV2	TRBD2
TGTGCCAGCAGTCCGAACACCGGGGAGCTGTTTTTT	CASSPNTGELFF	TRBJ2-2	NA	TRBV6-5	NA
TGTGCCAGCACCCTATCCGGACAGAAGGGCATTCAGTACTTC	CASTLSGQKGIQYF	TRBJ2-4	NA	TRBV6-5	NA
TGTGCCAGCAGCCGAAATGAGGGCCAGGAGACCCAGTACTTC	CASSRNEGQETQYF	TRBJ2-5	NA	TRBV6-5	NA
TGTGCCAGCAGGTTCGGGACTAGATCTAGCACAGATACGCAGTATTTT	CASRFGTRSSTDTQYF	TRBJ2-3	NA	TRBV28	TRBD2
TGCGCCAGCAGCCCTCGACAGGGGAATGTTCAAGGCTACACCTTC	CASSPRQGNVQGYTF	TRBJ1-2	NA	TRBV4-1	TRBD1
TGTGCCAGCAGTTTTAATGAGCAGTTCTTC	CASSFNEQFF	TRBJ2-1	few	TRBV11-2	NA
TGTGCCAGCAGCCATGGCGGGGGCTTGGCCAAAAACATTCAGTACTTC	CASSHGGGLAKNIQYF	TRBJ2-4	NA	TRBV5-6	NA
TGTGCCAGCAGCTTGGAATACACCCCCTACGAGCAGTACTTC	CASSLEYTPYEQYF	TRBJ2-7	NA	TRBV5-4	NA
TGCAGCGTTTGGGACAGTAGCACAGATACGCAGTATTTT	CSVWDSSTDTQYF	TRBJ2-3	NA	TRBV29-1	TRBD1
TGTGCCAGCAGTTTAGCGTTGAATCCGTGGACAGCTCAGTCCGAGACCCAGTACTTC	CASSLALNPWTAQSETQYF	TRBJ2-5	few	TRBV28	NA
TGTGCCAGCAGTGACACCAGGGTTGGGCAGTACTTC	CASSDTRVGQYF	TRBJ2-7	NA	TRBV27	NA
TGTGCCAGCAGCTCGCCCACGACAGGGGGCAATGAGCAGTTCTTC	CASSSPTTGGNEQFF	TRBJ2-1	NA	TRBV11-2	TRBD1
TGTGCCAGCGTCTCGGGGGACTCCTACAATGAGCAGTTCTTC	CASVSGDSYNEQFF	TRBJ2-1	NA	TRBV28	NA